This passage covers 10 T cell receptor beta chains from one sample sequenced in a study of cytomegalovirus exposure and HLA in healthy donors. PCR used 60 Vbeta primers and 13 Jbeta primers. The table came from immunoSEQ multiplex PCR; TCRdb's copy has only in-frame clones and leaves some out. Altogether about 160,000 clones are present, 70% being singletons, with the ten largest covering about 4.5%. Sequencing was done on a sample of PBMCs. Source of these receptors: a man aged 18 to 29 in good health and CMV-seropositive.

This chain joins TRBV29-1 and TRBJ2-5; TRBD2 is a possible D gene (6 bases). This CDR3 has 12 residues. Trimming pared 4 bases from V and 5 bases from J, leaving 11 bases between. Germline lookup yields CDR1 SQVTM and CDR2 ANQGSEA. DNA for the CDR3: TGCAGCGTTGCAGGAGGGACCGAGACCCAGTACTTC. It encodes CSVAGGTETQYF.

V usage is TRBV5-6 and J usage is TRBJ2-2, with 8 positions matching TRBD1. This CDR3 is 19 amino acids long. After removal of 4 bases from V and 4 bases from J, the junction contained 18 bases not matched to a gene. Looked up from germline, CDR1 is SGHDT and CDR2 is YYEEEE. Written as DNA, the CDR3 is TGTGCCAGCAGCCCAATAGGACAGGGAGTGGGGTGGAGCACCGGGGAGCTGTTTTTT. Translation: CASSPIGQGVGWSTGELFF.

This clone has just a few counts. The rearrangement links TRBV6-4 to TRBJ2-5, with a tentative D call TRBD2 (5 bases). V lost 2 bases to trimming and J lost 7 bases, with 11 bases between them. This CDR3 is 13 amino acids long. CDR1 is MRHNA, CDR2 SNTAGT, per germline. The CDR3 here is CASSDVPEGTQYF. CDR3 coding DNA: TGTGCCAGCAGTGACGTGCCAGAGGGGACCCAGTACTTC.

The chain is built from TRBV7-2 and TRBJ2-1, with TRBD1 matching 9 bases. Germline trimming cut 0 bases from V and 9 bases from J; bases unmatched to any gene: 3. This CDR3 contains 14 residues. The germline V gene encodes CDR1 SGHTA and CDR2 FQGNSA. In nucleotides, the CDR3 is TGTGCCAGCAGCTTAGCAACGACAGGGGGTGAGCAGTTCTTC. Protein product: CASSLATTGGEQFF.

This rearrangement joins TRBV9 to TRBJ2-3, with D possibly being TRBD2 (7 bases). V lost 0 bases to trimming and J lost 2 bases, with 13 bases between them. This CDR3 comprises 16 residues. CDR1 SGDLS and CDR2 YYNGEE come from the germline V gene. CDR3 sequence (DNA): TGTGCCAGCAGCGTAGAGGGGGGGGACTCCACAGATACGCAGTATTTT. Its translation: CASSVEGGDSTDTQYF. Together with reference TRBV9 and TRBJ2-3, the CDR3 gives the full variable domain: DSGVTQTPKHLITATGQRVTLRCSPRSGDLSVYWYQQSLDQGLQFLIQYYNGEERAKGNILERFSAQQFPDLHSELNLSSLELGDSALYFCASSVEGGDSTDTQYFGPGTRLTVL.

The rearrangement joins TRBV5-5 to TRBJ2-5, with TRBD1 identical over 8 bases. This CDR3 region has 15 residues. V dropped 4 bases and J dropped 0; count of bases not matched to a gene: 5. CDR1 is SGHKS and CDR2 is YYEKEE in the germline V gene (reference sequence). CDR3 bases: TGTGCCAGCAGCGGGGACAGGAGGAACCAAGAGACCCAGTACTTC. Translation gives CASSGDRRNQETQYF. Filled out from reference TRBV5-5 and TRBJ2-5, the complete variable domain reads DAGVTQSPTHLIKTRGQQVTLRCSPISGHKSVSWYQQVLGQGPQFIFQYYEKEERGRGNFPDRFSARQFPNYSSELNVNALLLGDSALYLCASSGDRRNQETQYFGPGTRLLVL.

As concerns this clone: Since no conserved phenylalanine or tryptophan closes the CDR3, a read error is the likely cause. It is unclear where the CDR3 begins or ends on the DNA, so no DNA is shown, and the CDR3 is as TCRdb lists it. This CDR3 is CASSEGVAGSY. The rearrangement links TRBV2 to TRBJ1-2; the tabulated D call, TRBD1, remains unverified against the DNA. The CDR3 comprises 11 residues, both ends counted. The V gene's germline CDR1 is SNHLY and CDR2 FYNNEI.

This clone was seen a few times. The J gene is TRBJ2-5, the V gene TRBV5-4; no clear D gene. This CDR3 is built from 18 residues. CDR1 and CDR2 from the germline V gene are SGHNT and YYREEE (reference sequence). V lost 4 bases, J lost 2 bases, and 24 bases lay in between. This CDR3 is CASSGDPAPYARQETQYF. CDR3 DNA: TGTGCCAGCAGCGGTGACCCCGCCCCTTACGCCAGGCAAGAGACCCAGTACTTC.

The chain joins TRBV15 to TRBJ2-2; D perhaps matches TRBD1 (5 bases). This CDR3 is built from 12 residues. Per the germline V gene, CDR1 is LNHNV and CDR2 is YYDKDF (reference sequence). Deletions cut 5 bases from V and 4 bases from J, with 5 bases between. CDR3 amino acids: CATSQGTGELFF. Written as DNA, the CDR3 is TGTGCCACCAGCCAGGGCACCGGGGAGCTGTTTTTT.

This chain links TRBV10-3 with TRBJ2-7; 11 nucleotides match TRBD1. V lost 10 bases to trimming and J lost 9 bases; unmatched junction nucleotides: 8. CDR1 and CDR2 from the germline V gene are ENHRY and SYGVKD. This CDR3 comprises 12 residues. The CDR3 spells CATLGTGGAQYV. DNA of the CDR3: TGTGCCACCCTCGGGACAGGGGGTGCGCAGTACGTC.